These 26 T cell receptor beta chains share one sample of origin, sequenced in a study of shared clonotypes between healthy human individuals. Profiled with immunoSEQ multiplex PCR; TCRdb holds only in-frame clones, not every one. The data show 2,500,000 or so clones, more than 85% seen once. Sequenced input: naive CD4+ T cells from PBMCs. Specified subset: CD45RA+ positively selected. The receptors here all came from a man aged 18 to 30 in good health. Some clones in this sample may be carry-over from other donors' samples.

The chain recombines TRBV5-6 with TRBJ2-4; D is perhaps TRBD1 or TRBD2 (5 bases each). V lost 0 bases to trimming and J lost 0 bases, with 13 bases between them. The CDR3 consists of 17 residues. The germline V gene has CDR1 SGHDT and CDR2 YYEEEE. The CDR3 protein is CASSLVGLGEAKNIQYF. The DNA of the CDR3 is TGTGCCAGCAGCTTGGTAGGGCTGGGGGAAGCCAAAAACATTCAGTACTTC.

V usage is TRBV19 and J usage is TRBJ1-2; no clear D. The V end lost 5 bases, the J end lost 4 bases, and 17 bases lay between the germline ends. CDR1 LNHDA and CDR2 SQIVND come from the germline V gene (reference sequence). The CDR3 totals 15 residues. CDR3 in amino acids: CASSRLGSRSYGYTF. The DNA for the CDR3 is TGTGCCAGTAGTCGTCTCGGGTCGAGAAGCTATGGCTACACCTTC.

Concerning this clone itself: Distinct nucleotide sequences in the sample also encode this CDR3. The chain carries TRBV19 and TRBJ2-5, with a weak D call TRBD1 (5 bases). V was pared by 5 bases and J by 4 bases, with 14 bases between. CDR1 is LNHDA, CDR2 SQIVND, per germline (reference sequence). CDR3 length: 14 residues. DNA of the CDR3: TGTGCCAGTAGTCGGACGGGTAGGGGAGAGACCCAGTACTTC. Protein product: CASSRTGRGETQYF.

The rearrangement joins TRBV29-1 to TRBJ2-7; maybe TRBD1 (7 bases). The CDR3 totals 16 residues. V shed 0 bases and J shed 0 bases, with 15 bases lying between them. Germline V gives CDR1 SQVTM, CDR2 ANQGSEA. CDR3 in amino acids: CSVEDQGGGPSYEQYF. CDR3 nucleotide sequence: TGCAGCGTTGAAGATCAGGGGGGAGGCCCCTCCTACGAGCAGTACTTC.

The chain carries TRBV7-3 and TRBJ2-7, with 10 bases that match TRBD1. The CDR3 extends over 15 amino acids. Trimming took 3 bases from V and 4 from J; bases not matched to a gene: 6. The V gene's germline CDR1 is SGHTA and CDR2 FQGTGA. This chain's CDR3 is CASSFQGTGVYEQYF. CDR3 sequence (DNA): TGTGCCAGCAGCTTCCAGGGGACAGGGGTGTACGAGCAGTACTTC.

The J gene is TRBJ2-1, the V gene TRBV5-4; D not certain. Per germline, CDR1 SGHNT and CDR2 YYREEE (reference sequence). CDR3 length: 15 amino acids. V was cut by 3 bases and J by 0 bases, with 10 bases left in between. The CDR3 coding sequence is TGTGCCAGCAGCTCAGAATGGGCCTCCTACAATGAGCAGTTCTTC. Its protein product is CASSSEWASYNEQFF. Full variable domain (outside the CDR3, taken from reference TRBV5-4 and TRBJ2-1): ETGVTQSPTHLIKTRGQQVTLRCSSQSGHNTVSWYQQALGQGPQFIFQYYREEENGRGNFPPRFSGLQFPNYSSELNVNALELDDSALYLCASSSEWASYNEQFFGPGTRLTVL.

DNA of the CDR3: TGTGCCAGCAGCTTATTCGCGGCCGACGATACGCAGTATTTT. Its protein product is CASSLFAADDTQYF. The V gene is TRBV7-9, the J gene TRBJ2-3; D uncertain. CDR3 length equals 14 residues. Germline V gives CDR1 SEHNR, CDR2 FQNEAQ (reference sequence). The germline V and J ends were trimmed by 2 bases and 6 bases, with 12 bases remaining between them.

The sample holds one count of this clone. The rearrangement links TRBV28 to TRBJ2-1, with D unresolved. CDR3 length: 16 amino acids. V was pared by 4 bases and J by 2 bases, with 15 bases between. Looked up from germline, CDR1 is MDHEN and CDR2 is SYDVKM. The CDR3 here is CASSSPPGLAYNEQFF. The CDR3 DNA is TGTGCCAGCAGTTCCCCCCCCGGGCTAGCCTACAATGAGCAGTTCTTC.

The gene calls are TRBV5-1 and TRBJ1-1, with 12 bases lining up with TRBD1. Per the germline V gene, CDR1 is SGHRS and CDR2 is YFSETQ. This CDR3 has 16 amino acids. Losses at the gene ends were 0 bases for V and 5 bases for J; bases not matched to a gene: 5. The CDR3 nucleotides read TGCGCCAGCAGCTTGGCCGGGACAGGGGGCTTTACTGAAGCTTTCTTT. This encodes CASSLAGTGGFTEAFF.

The CDR3 coding sequence is TGCGCCAGCAGCAAGGAAGAAGTAGGACTACGAGATACGCAGTATTTT. Its translation: CASSKEEVGLRDTQYF. The chain couples TRBV5-1 to TRBJ2-3, with TRBD2 as a possible D gene (6 bases). Germline loops: CDR1 SGHRS, CDR2 YFSETQ. Trimming shortened V by 4 bases and J by 5 bases, and 20 bases separated the two germline ends. The CDR3 loop spans 16 amino acids.

The chain combines TRBV7-9 with TRBJ2-1; the D gene is possibly TRBD2 (5 bases). The CDR3 totals 16 residues. The ends were cut back, 3 bases at V and 4 bases at J, with 16 bases in the middle. Germline CDR1 SEHNR, CDR2 FQNEAQ (reference sequence). As DNA, the CDR3 is TGTGCCAGCAGCTTCGCCCCGGGGATAGGGTACAATGAGCAGTTCTTC. Residues: CASSFAPGIGYNEQFF.

This clone occurred once. The CDR3 reads CASNLKGGPNGYTF. The CDR3 coding sequence is TGTGCCAGCAACCTCAAGGGGGGCCCGAATGGCTACACCTTC. The gene calls are TRBV5-4 and TRBJ1-2; TRBD1 is a possible D gene (6 bases). Between the trimmed V and J ends, which lost 6 bases and 6 bases, there was a span of 18 bases. The CDR3 consists of 14 residues. Germline CDR1 reads SGHNT; CDR2 reads YYREEE (reference sequence).

The chain is built from TRBV11-3 and TRBJ2-3, with D possibly being TRBD1 or TRBD2 (6 bases each). Germline V CDR1 and CDR2: SGHNT, YENEEA. The CDR3 has 13 amino acids. Trimming cost V 5 bases and J 4 bases, with 10 bases left between them. CDR3 in amino acids: CASSRRGADTQYF. For the CDR3, the DNA is TGTGCCAGCAGCCGTAGGGGGGCAGATACGCAGTATTTT.

A word on this clone: Other DNA sequences in this sample translate to the same CDR3. This chain connects TRBV28 to TRBJ2-7; D gene ambiguous. The CDR3 has 11 residues. V lost 4 bases, J lost 2 bases, and 3 bases lay in between. The germline V gene encodes CDR1 MDHEN and CDR2 SYDVKM. The CDR3 DNA sequence: TGTGCCAGCAGTTACACCTACGAGCAGTACTTC. Residues: CASSYTYEQYF.

V is TRBV29-1 and J is TRBJ1-1; TRBD1 might be the D (5 bases). Germline V CDR1 and CDR2: SQVTM, ANQGSEA. There are 13 residues in the CDR3. The V gene lost 4 bases and the J gene lost 1 base, with 10 bases spanning the gap. CDR3 loop: CSVGGLGNTEAFF. As DNA, the CDR3 is TGCAGCGTTGGGGGACTTGGGAACACTGAAGCTTTCTTT.

The chain links TRBV11-3 to TRBJ2-1; TRBD2 agrees at 8 bases. V shed 6 bases, J shed 1 base, and the junction held 5 bases outside the gene matches. The V gene's germline CDR1 is SGHNT and CDR2 YENEEA. This CDR3 is 15 amino acids long. The CDR3 here is CASRQRERSYNEQFF. The CDR3 bases are TGTGCCAGCAGGCAGCGGGAGAGGTCCTACAATGAGCAGTTCTTC.

The rearrangement links TRBV2 to TRBJ2-1; D possibly corresponds to TRBD1 (5 bases). CDR3 size: 15 residues. Trimming left V 7 bases short and J 0 bases short, with 13 bases between. Germline V gene sequence: CDR1 SNHLY, CDR2 FYNNEI. Here the CDR3 DNA reads TGTGCCAGCATCGGCCAGGGAAGCTCCTACAATGAGCAGTTCTTC. Translated, it gives CASIGQGSSYNEQFF.

This chain links TRBV7-9 with TRBJ1-2; maybe TRBD1 (5 bases). Trimming stripped 5 bases from V and 4 bases from J, with 14 bases between. CDR3 length: 14 residues. Germline assignment: CDR1 SEHNR and CDR2 FQNEAQ (reference sequence). The CDR3 nucleotides are TGTGCCAGCAGCCTCAGGGAGGGGCCCTATGGCTACACCTTC. Its protein product is CASSLREGPYGYTF.

This chain joins TRBV6-6 and TRBJ2-7; D might be TRBD1 (6 bases). The CDR3 spans 13 residues. V lost 5 bases, J lost 6 bases, and 14 bases lay in between. From germline, CDR1 is MNHNY and CDR2 SVGAGI (reference sequence). The CDR3 DNA is TGTGCCAGCAGTGGACGAACAGGGATCGAGCAGTACTTC. Protein sequence: CASSGRTGIEQYF.

The chain links TRBV5-1 to TRBJ1-1; 9 nucleotides align to TRBD1. V lost 5 bases, J lost 5 bases, and 4 bases stayed unmatched. The CDR3 extends over 13 amino acids. Germline V gives CDR1 SGHRS, CDR2 YFSETQ. The DNA for the CDR3 is TGCGCCAGCAGACGAGACAGGGGGACTGAAGCTTTCTTT. Its translation: CASRRDRGTEAFF. The full variable domain, its missing parts supplied by reference TRBV5-1 and TRBJ1-1, is KAGVTQTPRYLIKTRGQQVTLSCSPISGHRSVSWYQQTPGQGLQFLFEYFSETQRNKGNFPGRFSGRQFSNSRSEMNVSTLELGDSALYLCASRRDRGTEAFFGQGTRLTVV.

The V and J genes are TRBV7-2 and TRBJ1-3; D is ambiguous. V lost 5 bases and J 0 bases, leaving 11 bases between the germline ends. The germline gives CDR1 SGHTA, CDR2 FQGNSA. The CDR3 has 15 amino acids. The CDR3 bases are TGTGCCAGCAGCCCTCGAGGCAGCTCTGGAAACACCATATATTTT. It codes for CASSPRGSSGNTIYF.

Comment on this clone: The same CDR3 arises from other DNA sequences in this sample as well. The V call is TRBV5-1, the J call TRBJ2-3; 7 bases are a match to TRBD1. Germline values: CDR1 SGHRS, CDR2 YFSETQ. The V gene end was trimmed by 4 bases and the J gene end by 1 base; junction bases not matched to a gene: 3. This CDR3 contains 14 residues. This CDR3 is CASSPDRGTDTQYF. The CDR3 bases are TGCGCCAGCAGCCCCGACAGGGGCACAGATACGCAGTATTTT. Based on the CDR3 plus reference TRBV5-1 and TRBJ2-3, the full variable domain is KAGVTQTPRYLIKTRGQQVTLSCSPISGHRSVSWYQQTPGQGLQFLFEYFSETQRNKGNFPGRFSGRQFSNSRSEMNVSTLELGDSALYLCASSPDRGTDTQYFGPGTRLTVL.

The chain joins TRBV5-1 to TRBJ2-2; D possibly corresponds to TRBD2 (6 bases). The CDR3 is 16 amino acids. Deletions cut 4 bases from V and 4 bases from J, with 17 bases between. Germline V gene lookup returns CDR1 SGHRS and CDR2 YFSETQ. The CDR3 region has the DNA TGCGCCAGCAGCCCCACGGTAGCGGAAGTCACCGGGGAGCTGTTTTTT. Translation: CASSPTVAEVTGELFF.

This chain uses TRBV4-1 with TRBJ1-1; tentative D call: TRBD1 (5 bases). This CDR3 contains 17 residues. V lost 2 bases to trimming and J lost 4 bases, with 20 bases between them. CDR1 is MGHRA, CDR2 YSYEKL, per germline. The DNA for the CDR3 is TGCGCCAGCAGCCAAACTAGTTCGGGGCACTTTGGCACTGAAGCTTTCTTT. This sequence encodes CASSQTSSGHFGTEAFF.

The V call is TRBV7-2, the J call TRBJ2-2; 7 bases line up with TRBD1. CDR1 is SGHTA, CDR2 FQGNSA, per germline. The CDR3 has 17 residues. V trimming: 4 bases; J trimming: 4 bases; junction bases outside the gene matches: 12. CDR3 sequence: CASSSLTGWIFTGELFF. CDR3 coding DNA: TGTGCCAGCAGCTCGTTGACAGGGTGGATATTCACCGGGGAGCTGTTTTTT.

Notes on this clone: Different DNA sequences within this sample yield the same CDR3. CDR3 sequence: CSVEGTTTDTQYF. In DNA, the CDR3 is TGCAGCGTTGAGGGGACTACCACAGATACGCAGTATTTT. This chain joins TRBV29-1 and TRBJ2-3, with 7 nucleotides matching TRBD2. Germline lookup yields CDR1 SQVTM and CDR2 ANQGSEA. The CDR3 spans 13 residues. The V segment lost 3 bases and the J segment 2 bases; nucleotides outside the gene matches: 2.